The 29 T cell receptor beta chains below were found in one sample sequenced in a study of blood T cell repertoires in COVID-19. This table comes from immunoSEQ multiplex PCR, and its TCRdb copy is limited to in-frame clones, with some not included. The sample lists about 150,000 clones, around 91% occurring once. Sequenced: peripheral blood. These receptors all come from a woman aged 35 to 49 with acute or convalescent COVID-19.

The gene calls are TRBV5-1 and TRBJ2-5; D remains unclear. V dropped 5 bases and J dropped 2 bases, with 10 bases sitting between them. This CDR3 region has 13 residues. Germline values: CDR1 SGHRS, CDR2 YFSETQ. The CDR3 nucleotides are TGCGCCAGCAGACCCGACTTGCAAGAGACCCAGTACTTC. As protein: CASRPDLQETQYF.

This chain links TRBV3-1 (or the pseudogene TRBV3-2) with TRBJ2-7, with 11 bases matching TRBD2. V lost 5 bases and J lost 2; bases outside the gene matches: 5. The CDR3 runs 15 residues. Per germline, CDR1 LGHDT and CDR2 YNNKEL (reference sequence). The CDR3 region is CASSVGLADTYEQYF. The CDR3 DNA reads TGTGCCAGCAGCGTGGGACTAGCGGACACCTACGAGCAGTACTTC.

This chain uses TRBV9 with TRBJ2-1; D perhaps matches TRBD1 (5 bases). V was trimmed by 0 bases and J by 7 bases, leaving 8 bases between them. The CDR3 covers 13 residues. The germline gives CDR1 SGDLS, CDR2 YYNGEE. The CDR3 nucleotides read TGTGCCAGCAGCGTAGGTCGACAGAATGAGCAGTTCTTC. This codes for CASSVGRQNEQFF.

CDR3 bases: TGTGCCAGCAGGGGGACGCGGGAGCAGGGAGTCGGAAAACTGTTTTTT. Translation gives CASRGTREQGVGKLFF. The chain carries TRBV5-6 and TRBJ1-4; possible D gene TRBD1, 5 bases. The V gene's germline CDR1 is SGHDT and CDR2 YYEEEE. Trimming left V 5 bases short and J 10 bases short, with 24 bases between. The CDR3 loop spans 16 amino acids.

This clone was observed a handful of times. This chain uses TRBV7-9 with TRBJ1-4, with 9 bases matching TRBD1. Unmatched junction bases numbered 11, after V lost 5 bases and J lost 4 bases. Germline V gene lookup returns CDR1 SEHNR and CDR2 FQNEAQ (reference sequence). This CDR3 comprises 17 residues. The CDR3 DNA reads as TGTGCCAGCAGCGAAGGACAGGGGATGGGAGTTAATGAAAAACTGTTTTTT. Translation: CASSEGQGMGVNEKLFF.

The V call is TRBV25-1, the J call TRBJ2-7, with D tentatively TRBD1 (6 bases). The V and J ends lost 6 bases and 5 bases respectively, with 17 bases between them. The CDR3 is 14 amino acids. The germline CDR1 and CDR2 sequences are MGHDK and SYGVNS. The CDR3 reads CASSMTTGTHEQYF. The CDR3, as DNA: TGTGCCAGCAGCATGACTACAGGGACGCACGAGCAGTACTTC.

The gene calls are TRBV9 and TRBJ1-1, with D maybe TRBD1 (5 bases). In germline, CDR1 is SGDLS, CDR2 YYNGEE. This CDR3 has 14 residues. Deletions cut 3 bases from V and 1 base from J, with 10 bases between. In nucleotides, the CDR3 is TGTGCCAGCAGCGGAGTGGACACGAACACTGAAGCTTTCTTT. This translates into CASSGVDTNTEAFF.

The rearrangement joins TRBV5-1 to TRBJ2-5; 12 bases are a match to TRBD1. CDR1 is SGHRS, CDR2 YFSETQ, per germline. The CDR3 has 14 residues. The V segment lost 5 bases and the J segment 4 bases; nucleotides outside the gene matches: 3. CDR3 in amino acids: CASSRDRGRETQYF. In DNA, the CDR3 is TGCGCCAGCAGTAGGGACAGGGGGCGAGAGACCCAGTACTTC.

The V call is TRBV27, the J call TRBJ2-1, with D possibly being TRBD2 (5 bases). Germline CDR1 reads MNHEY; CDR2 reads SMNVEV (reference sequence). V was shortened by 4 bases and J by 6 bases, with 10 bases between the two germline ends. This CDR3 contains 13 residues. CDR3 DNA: TGTGCCAGCAGTTATAGTCGGGGCAATGAGCAGTTCTTC. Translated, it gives CASSYSRGNEQFF.

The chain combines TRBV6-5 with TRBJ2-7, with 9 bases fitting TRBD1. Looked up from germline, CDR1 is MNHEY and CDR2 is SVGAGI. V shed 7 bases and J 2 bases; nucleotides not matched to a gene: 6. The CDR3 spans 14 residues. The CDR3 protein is CASTRTGEAYEQYF. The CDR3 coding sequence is TGTGCCAGCACCCGGACAGGGGAAGCCTACGAGCAGTACTTC.

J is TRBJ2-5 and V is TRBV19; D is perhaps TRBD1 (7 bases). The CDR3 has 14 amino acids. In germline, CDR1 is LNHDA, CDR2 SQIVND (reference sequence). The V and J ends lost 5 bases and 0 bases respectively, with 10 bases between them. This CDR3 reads CASSPGGYQETQYF. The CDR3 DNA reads TGTGCCAGTAGTCCAGGGGGGTACCAAGAGACCCAGTACTTC.

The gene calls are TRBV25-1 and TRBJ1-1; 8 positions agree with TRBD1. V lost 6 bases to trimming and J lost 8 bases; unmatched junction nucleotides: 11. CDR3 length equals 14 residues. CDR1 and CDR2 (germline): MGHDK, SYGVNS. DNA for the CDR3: TGTGCCAGCAGGGGAGGGTTCCCAGGGGGCGAAGCTTTCTTT. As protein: CASRGGFPGGEAFF.

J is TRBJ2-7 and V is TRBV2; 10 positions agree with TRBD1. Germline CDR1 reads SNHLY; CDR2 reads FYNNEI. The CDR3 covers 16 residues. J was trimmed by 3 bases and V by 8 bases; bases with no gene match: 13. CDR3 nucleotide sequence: TGTGCCAGCGGCAATGACAGGGGGCTCACGCTCTACGAGCAGTACTTC. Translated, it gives CASGNDRGLTLYEQYF. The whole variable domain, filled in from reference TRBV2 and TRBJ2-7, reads EPEVTQTPSHQVTQMGQEVILRCVPISNHLYFYWYRQILGQKVEFLVSFYNNEISEKSEIFDDQFSVERPDGSNFTLKIRSTKLEDSAMYFCASGNDRGLTLYEQYFGPGTRLTVT.

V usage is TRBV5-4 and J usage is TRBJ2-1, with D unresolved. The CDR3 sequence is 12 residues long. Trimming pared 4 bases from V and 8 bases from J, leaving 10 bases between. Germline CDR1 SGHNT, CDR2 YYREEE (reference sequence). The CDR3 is CASSPPSDEQFF. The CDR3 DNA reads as TGTGCCAGCAGCCCCCCGAGTGATGAGCAGTTCTTC.

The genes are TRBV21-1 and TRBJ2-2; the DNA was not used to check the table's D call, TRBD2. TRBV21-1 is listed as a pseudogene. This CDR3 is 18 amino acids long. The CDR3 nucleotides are TGTGCCAGCAGCAATCGCGGAGAGCGGGAGCGGAGAACCGGGGAGCTGTTTTTT. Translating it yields CASSNRGERERRTGELFF.

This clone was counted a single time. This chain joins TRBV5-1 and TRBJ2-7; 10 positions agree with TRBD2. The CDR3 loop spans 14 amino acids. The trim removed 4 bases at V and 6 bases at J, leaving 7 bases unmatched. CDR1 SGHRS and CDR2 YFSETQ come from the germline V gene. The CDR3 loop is CASSLEIAGGEQYF. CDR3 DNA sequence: TGCGCCAGCAGCCTGGAAATAGCGGGAGGCGAGCAGTACTTC.

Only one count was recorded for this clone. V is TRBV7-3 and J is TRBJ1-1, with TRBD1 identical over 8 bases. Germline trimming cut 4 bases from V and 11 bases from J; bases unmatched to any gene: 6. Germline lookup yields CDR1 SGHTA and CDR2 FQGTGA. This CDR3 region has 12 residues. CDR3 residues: CASSSGQGSAFF. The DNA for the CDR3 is TGTGCCAGCAGCTCAGGACAGGGTTCGGCTTTCTTT.

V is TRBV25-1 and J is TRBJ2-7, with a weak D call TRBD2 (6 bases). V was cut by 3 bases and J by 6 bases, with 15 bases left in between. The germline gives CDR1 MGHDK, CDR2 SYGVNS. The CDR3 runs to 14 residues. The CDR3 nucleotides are TGTGCCAGCAGTGACCCGCGGAGACTAGGCGAGCAGTACTTC. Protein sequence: CASSDPRRLGEQYF.

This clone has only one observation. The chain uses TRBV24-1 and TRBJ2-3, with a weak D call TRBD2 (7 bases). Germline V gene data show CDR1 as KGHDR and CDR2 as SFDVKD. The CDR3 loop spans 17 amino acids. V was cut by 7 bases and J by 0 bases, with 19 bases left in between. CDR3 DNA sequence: TGTGCCACCAGCTTTAGGGGGGGATTCGATAGCACAGATACGCAGTATTTT. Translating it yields CATSFRGGFDSTDTQYF.

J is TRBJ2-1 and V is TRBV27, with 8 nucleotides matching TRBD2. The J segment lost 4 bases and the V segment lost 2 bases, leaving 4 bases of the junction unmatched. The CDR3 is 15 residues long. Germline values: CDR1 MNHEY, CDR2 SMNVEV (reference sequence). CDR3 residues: CASSLVLAGYNEQFF. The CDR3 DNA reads TGTGCCAGCAGTTTAGTGTTAGCGGGATACAATGAGCAGTTCTTC.

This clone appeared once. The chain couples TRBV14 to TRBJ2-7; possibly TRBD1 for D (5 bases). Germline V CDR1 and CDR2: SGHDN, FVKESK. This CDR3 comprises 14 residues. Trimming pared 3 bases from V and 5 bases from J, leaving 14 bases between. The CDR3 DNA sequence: TGTGCCAGCAGCCACTGGATTAGGGGCGACGAGCAGTACTTC. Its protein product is CASSHWIRGDEQYF.

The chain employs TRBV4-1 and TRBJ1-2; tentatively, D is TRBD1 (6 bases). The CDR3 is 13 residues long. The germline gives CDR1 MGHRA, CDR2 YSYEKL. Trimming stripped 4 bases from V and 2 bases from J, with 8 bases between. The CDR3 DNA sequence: TGCGCCAGCAGCCCTACAGGGAACTATGGCTACACCTTC. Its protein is CASSPTGNYGYTF.

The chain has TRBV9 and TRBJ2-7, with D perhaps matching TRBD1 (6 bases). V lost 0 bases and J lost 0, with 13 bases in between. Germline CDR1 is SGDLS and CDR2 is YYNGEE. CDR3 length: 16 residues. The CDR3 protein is CASSVGGGASSYEQYF. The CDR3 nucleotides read TGTGCCAGCAGCGTAGGTGGGGGCGCAAGCTCCTACGAGCAGTACTTC.

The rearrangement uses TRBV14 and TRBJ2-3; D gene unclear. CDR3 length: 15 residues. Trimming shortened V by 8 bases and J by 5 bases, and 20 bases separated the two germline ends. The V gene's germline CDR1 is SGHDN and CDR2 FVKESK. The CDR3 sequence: CASAVSYRFGDTQYF. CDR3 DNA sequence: TGTGCCAGCGCGGTGAGTTATCGGTTCGGAGATACGCAGTATTTT. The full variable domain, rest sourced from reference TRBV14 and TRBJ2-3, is EAGVTQFPSHSVIEKGQTVTLRCDPISGHDNLYWYRRVMGKEIKFLLHFVKESKQDESGMPNNRFLAERTGGTYSTLKVQPAELEDSGVYFCASAVSYRFGDTQYFGPGTRLTVL.

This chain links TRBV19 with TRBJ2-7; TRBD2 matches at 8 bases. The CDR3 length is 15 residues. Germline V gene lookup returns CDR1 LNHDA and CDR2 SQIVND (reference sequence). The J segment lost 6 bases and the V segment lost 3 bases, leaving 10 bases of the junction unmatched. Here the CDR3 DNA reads TGTGCCAGTAGTATTGCCGGGACTAGACTTCGCGAGCAGTACTTC. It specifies CASSIAGTRLREQYF.

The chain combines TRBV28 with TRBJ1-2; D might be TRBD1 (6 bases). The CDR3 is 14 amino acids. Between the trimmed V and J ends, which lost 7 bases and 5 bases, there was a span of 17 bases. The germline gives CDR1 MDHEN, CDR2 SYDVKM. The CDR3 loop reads CASKTRGRGYGYTF. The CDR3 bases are TGTGCCAGCAAAACCCGGGGCAGGGGTTATGGCTACACCTTC.

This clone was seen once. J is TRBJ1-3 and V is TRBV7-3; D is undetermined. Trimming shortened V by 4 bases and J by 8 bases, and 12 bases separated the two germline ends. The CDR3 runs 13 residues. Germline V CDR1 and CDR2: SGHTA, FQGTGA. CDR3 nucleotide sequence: TGTGCCAGCAGCTACGGGCCGGGAGACACCATATATTTT. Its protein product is CASSYGPGDTIYF.

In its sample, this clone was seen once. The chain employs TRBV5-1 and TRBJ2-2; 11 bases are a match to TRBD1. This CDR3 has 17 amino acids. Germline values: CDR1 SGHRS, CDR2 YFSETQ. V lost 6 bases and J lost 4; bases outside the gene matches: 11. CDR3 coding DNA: TGCGCCAGCACCCCAGCCAGGACAGGGGGCAGCACCGGGGAGCTGTTTTTT. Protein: CASTPARTGGSTGELFF.

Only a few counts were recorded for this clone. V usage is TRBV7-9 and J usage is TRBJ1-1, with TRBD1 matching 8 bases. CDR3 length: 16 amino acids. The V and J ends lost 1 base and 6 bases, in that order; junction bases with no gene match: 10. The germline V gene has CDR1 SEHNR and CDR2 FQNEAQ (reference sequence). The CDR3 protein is CASSLEGRGHGAEAFF. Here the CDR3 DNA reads TGTGCCAGCAGCTTAGAAGGCAGGGGGCATGGAGCTGAAGCTTTCTTT. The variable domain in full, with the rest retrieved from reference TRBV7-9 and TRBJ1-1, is DTGVSQNPRHKITKRGQNVTFRCDPISEHNRLYWYRQTLGQGPEFLTYFQNEAQLEKSRLLSDRFSAERPKGSFSTLEIQRTEQGDSAMYLCASSLEGRGHGAEAFFGQGTRLTVV.